This is a list of T cell receptor beta chains from one sample in a study of cytomegalovirus exposure and HLA in healthy donors. Measured with immunoSEQ multiplex PCR; TCRdb has only the in-frame clones, and not every one. The sample lists around 140,000 clones, about 83% occurring once. The sample comprised PBMCs. The origin of the receptors is a man aged 35 to 55 in good health and CMV-seropositive. Both conserved end residues are part of each CDR3. A D gene is named only where the DNA matches it firmly. Some rows mark clone size as missing; the rest say once, few, many or name a class of expanded clone.

DNA: TGTGCCAGCAGCGCTATCGGGGGAGAGACCCAGTACTTC
CDR3: CASSAIGGETQYF
V: TRBV6-5
D: NA
J: TRBJ2-5
size: NA

DNA: TGTGCCAGCAGTCCCTCCCACAGGGGAGCCTACGAGCAGTACTTC
CDR3: CASSPSHRGAYEQYF
V: TRBV27
D: TRBD1
J: TRBJ2-7
size: NA

DNA: TGTGCCAGCAGTTTCTCCTCGGGGTCGGGCTACACCTTC
CDR3: CASSFSSGSGYTF
V: TRBV27
D: NA
J: TRBJ1-2
size: NA

DNA: TGTGCCAGCAGTCCGTCGACAGGGGGGCAGTTCTTC
CDR3: CASSPSTGGQFF
V: TRBV7-9
D: TRBD1
J: TRBJ2-1
size: NA

DNA: TGCAGCGTTGAAAGGGGGAACCAGCCCCAGCATTTT
CDR3: CSVERGNQPQHF
V: TRBV29-1
D: NA
J: TRBJ1-5
size: NA

DNA: TGTGCCAGCAGCTTGGGGACAGGGACCTCCCAGCATTTT
CDR3: CASSLGTGTSQHF
V: TRBV5-5
D: TRBD1
J: TRBJ1-5
size: NA

DNA: TGTGCCAGCAGCGTAGCTAGCAGCGGGGGCGTAGGCAATGAGCAGTTCTTC
CDR3: CASSVASSGGVGNEQFF
V: TRBV9
D: TRBD2
J: TRBJ2-1
size: NA

DNA: TGTGCCAGCAGCTTAGGGACACCCCCAGATACGCAGTATTTT
CDR3: CASSLGTPPDTQYF
V: TRBV7-7
D: NA
J: TRBJ2-3
size: NA

DNA: TGCGCCAGCAGCTTGATTAGTCAGGGGTCCACTGAAGCTTTCTTT
CDR3: CASSLISQGSTEAFF
V: TRBV5-1
D: NA
J: TRBJ1-1
size: NA

DNA: TGTGCCAGCAGTGGGGTAAGCGGTCCCCCCTCAGATACGCAGTATTTT
CDR3: CASSGVSGPPSDTQYF
V: TRBV2
D: NA
J: TRBJ2-3
size: NA

DNA: TGTGCCAGCAGCCCCAGCCAAGAGACCCAGTACTTC
CDR3: CASSPSQETQYF
V: TRBV4-2
D: NA
J: TRBJ2-5
size: NA

DNA: TGTGCCAGCAGTGTAGGGCCCAGCGGGACTGGGGAGCTGTTTTTT
CDR3: CASSVGPSGTGELFF
V: TRBV6-1
D: TRBD2
J: TRBJ2-2
size: NA

DNA: TGTGCCAGTCTAGCGGGAGAGAGCTACAATGAGCAGTTCTTC
CDR3: CASLAGESYNEQFF
V: TRBV28
D: TRBD2
J: TRBJ2-1
size: NA

DNA: TGTGCCAGCAGCCCCGGGACTAGCGGGCGCTTGTACTTC
CDR3: CASSPGTSGRLYF
V: TRBV6-1
D: TRBD2
J: TRBJ2-5
size: NA

DNA: TGTGCCAGCCTGTCCCCTTACGAGCAGTACTTC
CDR3: CASLSPYEQYF
V: TRBV21-1
D: NA
J: TRBJ2-7
size: NA

DNA: TGCAGCGCGAGAGAGGGGGTCGCCTACGAGCAGTACTTC
CDR3: CSAREGVAYEQYF
V: TRBV29-1
D: NA
J: TRBJ2-7
size: NA

DNA: TGTGCCAGTAGTGCAGGACAGGGGTTGGGGGAGCAGTACTTC
CDR3: CASSAGQGLGEQYF
V: TRBV19
D: TRBD1
J: TRBJ2-7
size: NA

DNA: TGTGCCATCAGTGAGACCGGGACTAGCGGCTACAATGAGCAGTTCTTC
CDR3: CAISETGTSGYNEQFF
V: TRBV10-3
D: TRBD2
J: TRBJ2-1
size: once

DNA: TGTGCCACTGCGGGTCTACAGCACACAGATACGCAGTATTTT
CDR3: CATAGLQHTDTQYF
V: TRBV2
D: NA
J: TRBJ2-3
size: NA

DNA: TGCGCCAGCAGCGGAGGGACAGGGAGGGCAGATACGCAGTATTTT
CDR3: CASSGGTGRADTQYF
V: TRBV5-1
D: TRBD1
J: TRBJ2-3
size: NA

DNA: TGTGCCAGCAGCTTAGGCATTAGGGGCTTGGCTGAGACCCAGTACTTC
CDR3: CASSLGIRGLAETQYF
V: TRBV11-2
D: NA
J: TRBJ2-5
size: NA

DNA: TGCGCCAGCAGCCAGCGACTAGCGGGAGACGAGCAGTACTTC
CDR3: CASSQRLAGDEQYF
V: TRBV4-3
D: TRBD2
J: TRBJ2-7
size: NA

DNA: TGTGCCAGTGAATTCAGGGATCCTACGAACACCGGGGAGCTGTTTTTT
CDR3: CASEFRDPTNTGELFF
V: TRBV19
D: NA
J: TRBJ2-2
size: NA

DNA: TGTGCCAGCACCCCAAGGGGCGGGAGATCCTACAATGAGCAGTTCTTC
CDR3: CASTPRGGRSYNEQFF
V: TRBV7-6
D: TRBD2
J: TRBJ2-1
size: NA

DNA: TGTTCCAGCAGCTTGAATAGTGACGAGCAGTACTTC
CDR3: CSSSLNSDEQYF
V: TRBV7-9
D: NA
J: TRBJ2-7
size: NA

DNA: TGTGCCAGCAGCTTAGATCGGCGGCGGCCCCAGCATTTT
CDR3: CASSLDRRRPQHF
V: TRBV11-3
D: NA
J: TRBJ1-5
size: few

DNA: TGTGCCAGCAGTGAATCGGGGGTAGCCAAAAACATTCAGTACTTC
CDR3: CASSESGVAKNIQYF
V: TRBV2
D: NA
J: TRBJ2-4
size: few

DNA: TGTGCCAGCAGTTTCGGGGTCCTTCAAGGAACTGAAGCTTTCTTT
CDR3: CASSFGVLQGTEAFF
V: TRBV6-5
D: NA
J: TRBJ1-1
size: NA

DNA: TGTGCCAGCTCACTCCCAGGGGATGGCGCTACGCAGTATTTT
CDR3: CASSLPGDGATQYF
V: TRBV18
D: NA
J: TRBJ2-3
size: NA

DNA: TGTGCCAGCAGCTTGGGATCCCCTCAAGGGGGGGCGCAGTTCTTC
CDR3: CASSLGSPQGGAQFF
V: TRBV5-5
D: NA
J: TRBJ2-1
size: NA

DNA: TGTGCCAGCAGTCCCCAAGATTTCGGGGCTTTCTTT
CDR3: CASSPQDFGAFF
V: TRBV2
D: NA
J: TRBJ1-1
size: few

DNA: NA
CDR3: CASVGQGSFTFF
V: TRBV6-1
D: NA
J: TRBJ1-1
size: NA

DNA: TGTGCCAGCAGCCTAAAAGTAGGACAGGGGGCTAAGCAGTTCTTC
CDR3: CASSLKVGQGAKQFF
V: TRBV7-2
D: TRBD1
J: TRBJ2-1
size: NA

DNA: TGTGCCAGCAGTACGGTAACTGGAAACACCATATATTTT
CDR3: CASSTVTGNTIYF
V: TRBV27
D: NA
J: TRBJ1-3
size: NA

DNA: TGCGCCAGCAGTGAGTCCGAAGAGACCCAGTACTTC
CDR3: CASSESEETQYF
V: TRBV10-1
D: NA
J: TRBJ2-5
size: NA

DNA: TGTGCCAGCAGCTTGGGTCTAGCGGGAGGTTTTGAGCAGTTCTTC
CDR3: CASSLGLAGGFEQFF
V: TRBV5-6
D: TRBD2
J: TRBJ2-1
size: NA

DNA: TGTGCCAGCAGCCCGACAGGGGGCAACGAGCAGTACTTC
CDR3: CASSPTGGNEQYF
V: TRBV7-3
D: TRBD1
J: TRBJ2-7
size: NA

DNA: TGCGCCAGCAGCTTGGTAGCGGCGACCCAAGAGACCCAGTACTTC
CDR3: CASSLVAATQETQYF
V: TRBV5-1
D: NA
J: TRBJ2-5
size: few

DNA: TGTGCCAGCAGTTTCCCCACTAGCGGGAGAAATGAGCAGTTCTTC
CDR3: CASSFPTSGRNEQFF
V: TRBV28
D: TRBD2
J: TRBJ2-1
size: NA

DNA: TGTGCCAGCTCACCTTCCTCTTCAGAGACCCAGTACTTC
CDR3: CASSPSSSETQYF
V: TRBV18
D: NA
J: TRBJ2-5
size: NA

DNA: TGTGCCATCAGTCAGGGGAATCAGCCCCAGCATTTT
CDR3: CAISQGNQPQHF
V: TRBV10-3
D: NA
J: TRBJ1-5
size: NA

DNA: TGTGCCAGCAGTTTAGACAGGGTGAACACTGAAGCTTTCTTT
CDR3: CASSLDRVNTEAFF
V: TRBV27
D: TRBD1
J: TRBJ1-1
size: NA